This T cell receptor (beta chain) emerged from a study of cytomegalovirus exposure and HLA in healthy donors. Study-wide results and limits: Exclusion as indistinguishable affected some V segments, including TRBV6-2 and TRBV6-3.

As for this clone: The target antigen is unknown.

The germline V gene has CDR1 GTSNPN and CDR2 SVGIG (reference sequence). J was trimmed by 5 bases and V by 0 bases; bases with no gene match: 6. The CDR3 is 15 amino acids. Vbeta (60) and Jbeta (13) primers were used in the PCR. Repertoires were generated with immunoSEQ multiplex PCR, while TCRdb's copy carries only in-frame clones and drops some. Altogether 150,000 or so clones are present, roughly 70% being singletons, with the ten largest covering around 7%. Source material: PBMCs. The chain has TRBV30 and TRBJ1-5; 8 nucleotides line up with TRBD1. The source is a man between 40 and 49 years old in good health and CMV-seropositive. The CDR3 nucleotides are TGTGCCTGGAGTGTAAACAGGGGGACATATCAGCCCCAGCATTTT. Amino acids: CAWSVNRGTYQPQHF.